This entry is about one TCR beta chain. Its target is unknown. Other DNA sequences in the sample encode the same CDR3. The source of the sample is a study of shared clonotypes between healthy human individuals. Overall study findings and caveats: In contrast to clonotypes shared by all four donors, non-shared clonotypes had lower generation probabilities. A small donor pool kept down the genetic and exposure-history diversity that was represented.

Participating donors were healthy, HIV-negative adults free of recent acute infections or vaccinations. For every subset, genomic DNA was evenly distributed across several immunoSEQ plates. Here immunoSEQ multiplex PCR was the method, and the copy in TCRdb shows in-frame clones only, minus some. Of about 2 million clones listed, 85% to 95% were seen once; the top ten hold more than 0.1%. Sequencing used naive CD4+ T cells sorted from blood. As for subset: CD45RA+ positively selected. The origin of this receptor is a man between 18 and 35 years old in good health.

Written as DNA, the CDR3 is TGCGCCAGCAGCCGAGGAGAGGAGACCCAGTACTTC. Translation: CASSRGEETQYF. The chain couples TRBV5-1 to TRBJ2-5; unclear D gene. The germline V gene has CDR1 SGHRS and CDR2 YFSETQ. The CDR3 extends over 12 amino acids. V was pared by 4 bases and J by 5 bases, with 9 bases between.